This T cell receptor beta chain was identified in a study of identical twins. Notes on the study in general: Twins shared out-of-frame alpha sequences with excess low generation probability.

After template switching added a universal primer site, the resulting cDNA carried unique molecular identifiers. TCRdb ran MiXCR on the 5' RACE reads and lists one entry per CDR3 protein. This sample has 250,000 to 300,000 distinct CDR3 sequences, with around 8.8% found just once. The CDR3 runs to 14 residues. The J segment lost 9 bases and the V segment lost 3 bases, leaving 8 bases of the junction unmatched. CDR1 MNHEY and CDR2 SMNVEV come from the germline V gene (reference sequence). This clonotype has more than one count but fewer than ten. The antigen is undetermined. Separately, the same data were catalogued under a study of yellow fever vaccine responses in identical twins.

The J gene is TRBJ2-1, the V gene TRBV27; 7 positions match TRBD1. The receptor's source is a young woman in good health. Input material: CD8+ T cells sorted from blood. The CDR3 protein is CASSLGQRGSEQFF. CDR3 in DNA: TGTGCCAGCAGTTTGGGACAGAGGGGGAGTGAGCAGTTCTTC.